Below are 23 T cell receptor beta chains sequenced from a single sample in a study of T cell clonality in common variable immunodeficiency. General observations from the study: Common variable immunodeficiency TCR beta sequences reportedly had fewer deletions and N-nucleotide insertions.

The table came from immunoSEQ multiplex PCR; TCRdb's copy has only in-frame clones and leaves some out. The sample includes around 16,000 clones, none of them occurring once. Their antigens remain unidentified. The sequenced sample was peripheral blood mononuclear cells. The receptors stem from a human donor with common variable immunodeficiency.

On this clone itself: The read ends 3 residues early relative to the CDR3; the germline J gene fills the gap. The chain couples TRBV20-1 to TRBJ2-5; 7 bases match TRBD2. This CDR3 comprises 11 residues. V dropped 5 bases and J dropped 5; count of bases not matched to a gene: 2. Germline loops: CDR1 DFQATT, CDR2 SNEGSKA (reference sequence). The CDR3 bases that were read are TGCAGTGCTGGACTAGGCGAGACC. Amino acid sequence: CSAGLGET. From start to end, the CDR3 is CSAGLGETQYF.

At least ten counts were recorded for this clone. The CDR3 end is not reached by the read, which stops 3 residues before it; the germline J gene fills it in. The chain is built from TRBV2 and TRBJ2-7, with a possible D match to TRBD1 (5 bases). Trimming shortened V by 4 bases and J by 1 base, and 11 bases separated the two germline ends. CDR1 SNHLY and CDR2 FYNNEI come from the germline V gene. CDR3 length equals 14 residues. CDR3 DNA, as far as it was read: TGTGCCAGCAGTGTGACAGATGATTCCTACGAG. Protein sequence: CASSVTDDSYE. The full CDR3 protein is CASSVTDDSYEQYF.

This clone occurred a few times. The read halts 3 residues ahead of the CDR3 end, with the missing end drawn from the germline J gene. This chain uses TRBV7-7 with TRBJ1-1, with no clear D. CDR1 and CDR2 (germline): SSHAT, FNYEAQ (reference sequence). This CDR3 region has 13 residues. This CDR3 reads CASSLDRASLAFF. The part of the CDR3 DNA that was read is TGTGCCAGCAGCTTAGATAGGGCCAGCTTG.

This clone came up a few times. The missing CDR3 end, 3 residues past where the read stops, is filled in from the germline J gene. V and J are TRBV2 and TRBJ2-7; 8 bases fit TRBD1. The CDR3 totals 12 residues. V gave up 8 bases and J gave up 2 bases; unmatched junction bases: 2. Germline CDR1 and CDR2: SNHLY and FYNNEI. The CDR3: CASGTGPYEQYF. The covered CDR3 bases are TGTGCCAGCGGGACAGGCCCCTACGAG.

A note on this clone: The read ends 3 residues before the CDR3 terminus; that terminus is restored from the germline J gene. The chain employs TRBV30 and TRBJ2-7; tentatively, D is TRBD1 (6 bases). The CDR3 has 13 amino acids. Germline V gene sequence: CDR1 GTSNPN, CDR2 SVGIG (reference sequence). V gave up 3 bases and J gave up 4 bases, with 13 bases separating them. The CDR3 sequence: CAWSRTAAYEQYF. Partial CDR3 DNA: TGTGCCTGGAGCCGGACAGCCGCGTACGAG.

The sample holds many counts of this clone. The read finishes 3 residues shy of the CDR3 end, and the germline J gene is used to complete it. The same CDR3 arises from other DNA sequences in this sample as well. The chain recombines TRBV29-1 with TRBJ1-1, with a tentative D call TRBD1 (6 bases). Germline-derived CDR1 and CDR2 are SQVTM and ANQGSEA. There are 13 residues in the CDR3. Trimming took off 6 bases at V and 0 bases at J, with 11 bases between the two ends. CDR3 bases read: TGCAGCGTCCCCGGACAGATGAACACTGAA. It codes for CSVPGQMNTE. The full CDR3 protein reads CSVPGQMNTEAFF.

A word on this clone: The CDR3 goes on 3 residues after the read ends, and that part is filled in from the germline J gene. The J gene is TRBJ1-2, the V gene TRBV10-2; maybe TRBD1 (6 bases). The germline V gene encodes CDR1 WSHSY and CDR2 SAAADI. This CDR3 contains 13 residues. Trimming stripped 11 bases from V and 2 bases from J, with 15 bases between. The sequenced CDR3 bases are TGCGCCGCCACCGAAGGGGGAAACTATGGC. Protein product: CAATEGGNYG. The CDR3, in full, reads CAATEGGNYGYTF.

The sequenced part of the CDR3 DNA is TGTGCCAGCAGTGGATCGCGGGGGGGCAATGAG. Translated: CASSGSRGGNE. The full CDR3 protein reads CASSGSRGGNEQFF. This rearrangement joins TRBV6-1 to TRBJ2-1; TRBD2 matches at 9 bases. The CDR3 end lies 3 residues beyond the end of the read and is filled in from the germline J gene. Germline lookup yields CDR1 MNHNS and CDR2 SASEGT. The CDR3 spans 14 residues. After removal of 4 bases from V and 6 bases from J, the junction contained 4 bases not matched to a gene.

This clone has only a few counts. Read coverage stops 3 residues before the CDR3 terminus; the germline J gene supplies the remainder. The chain recombines TRBV19 with TRBJ1-2; D gene ambiguous. V was cut by 5 bases and J by 5 bases, with 12 bases left in between. CDR3 length: 13 amino acids. Germline V gene lookup returns CDR1 LNHDA and CDR2 SQIVND (reference sequence). Partial CDR3 DNA: TGTGCCAGTAGTCAGGTACGAGGGTATGGC. Its translation is CASSQVRGYG. The full CDR3 sequence reads CASSQVRGYGYTF. The variable domain in full, completed from reference TRBV19 and TRBJ1-2, reads DGGITQSPKYLFRKEGQNVTLSCEQNLNHDAMYWYRQDPGQGLRLIYYSQIVNDFQKGDIAEGYSVSREKKESFPLTVTSAQKNPTAFYLCASSQVRGYGYTFGSGTRLTVV.

This clone was seen only a few times. The read terminates 3 residues ahead of where the CDR3 ends, so the germline J gene completes it. The rearrangement links TRBV19 to TRBJ2-7; D not resolved. CDR1 is LNHDA and CDR2 is SQIVND in the germline V gene (reference sequence). CDR3 length: 11 residues. The V end lost 5 bases, the J end lost 4 bases, and 6 bases lay between the germline ends. The CDR3 DNA, read in part, is TGTGCCAGTAGTCAGGAATACGAG. Protein product: CASSQEYE. The full CDR3 is CASSQEYEQYF.

This clone has more than one count but fewer than ten. The read terminates 3 residues before the CDR3 end, so the remaining end is supplied by the germline J gene. The chain links TRBV19 to TRBJ2-7; perhaps D is TRBD1 or TRBD2 (5 bases each). This CDR3 has 15 residues. V was cut by 1 base and J by 0 bases, with 10 bases left in between. Germline V gives CDR1 LNHDA, CDR2 SQIVND (reference sequence). CDR3 DNA (partial): TGTGCCAGTAGTATAGTAGCAGGGAGCTCCTACGAG. It translates to CASSIVAGSSYE. The entire CDR3 protein reads CASSIVAGSSYEQYF.

The sample holds many counts of this clone. The read finishes 3 residues shy of the CDR3 end, and the germline J gene is used to complete it. The rearrangement links TRBV19 to TRBJ1-1; weak D call: TRBD1 (6 bases). The length of the CDR3 is 16 residues. Trimming pared 5 bases from V and 3 bases from J, leaving 19 bases between. The germline V gene encodes CDR1 LNHDA and CDR2 SQIVND (reference sequence). The CDR3 protein is CASSARRTAADTEAFF. The sequenced CDR3 bases are TGTGCCAGTAGTGCGCGCAGGACAGCCGCAGACACTGAA. The full variable domain, completed using reference TRBV19 and TRBJ1-1, is DGGITQSPKYLFRKEGQNVTLSCEQNLNHDAMYWYRQDPGQGLRLIYYSQIVNDFQKGDIAEGYSVSREKKESFPLTVTSAQKNPTAFYLCASSARRTAADTEAFFGQGTRLTVV.

This clone has only a few counts. The CDR3 goes on 3 residues after the read ends, and that part is filled in from the germline J gene. V usage is TRBV7-9 and J usage is TRBJ2-3; TRBD2 matches at 11 bases. Trimming took 4 bases from V and 6 from J; bases not matched to a gene: 6. CDR3 length: 15 amino acids. The V gene's germline CDR1 is SEHNR and CDR2 FQNEAQ (reference sequence). Partial CDR3 DNA: TGTGCCAGCAGCTCCATAGCGGGGGGGCCGGATACG. It codes for CASSSIAGGPDT. The entire CDR3 protein reads CASSSIAGGPDTQYF. Full variable domain (remainder filled in from reference TRBV7-9 and TRBJ2-3): DTGVSQNPRHKITKRGQNVTFRCDPISEHNRLYWYRQTLGQGPEFLTYFQNEAQLEKSRLLSDRFSAERPKGSFSTLEIQRTEQGDSAMYLCASSSIAGGPDTQYFGPGTRLTVL.

In its sample, this clone was seen many times. The CDR3 goes on 3 residues after the read ends, and that part is filled in from the germline J gene. The chain recombines TRBV30 with TRBJ1-4; 7 nucleotides line up with TRBD1. Per germline, CDR1 GTSNPN and CDR2 SVGIG (reference sequence). J was trimmed by 3 bases and V by 4 bases; bases with no gene match: 2. This CDR3 comprises 13 residues. The sequenced CDR3 bases are TGTGCCTGGATGACAGGGTCTAATGAAAAA. As protein: CAWMTGSNEK. In full, the CDR3 reads CAWMTGSNEKLFF.

This clone occurred many times. The read comes to an end 3 residues before the CDR3 does, leaving the germline J gene to fill in the end. V is TRBV20-1 and J is TRBJ2-7, with 11 positions matching TRBD1. V gave up 0 bases and J gave up 1 base; unmatched junction bases: 5. The germline V gene has CDR1 DFQATT and CDR2 SNEGSKA (reference sequence). The CDR3 runs 16 residues. The CDR3 loop reads CSARDPGQGGSYEQYF. CDR3 DNA (partial): TGCAGTGCTAGAGATCCGGGACAGGGGGGATCCTACGAG.

For this clone: The read stops 3 residues short of the end of the CDR3; the missing end is completed from the germline J gene. The J gene is TRBJ1-3, the V gene TRBV7-9; D not certain. V lost 7 bases and J lost 2, with 12 bases in between. Per germline, CDR1 SEHNR and CDR2 FQNEAQ (reference sequence). The CDR3 runs 14 residues. CDR3 protein: CASTLTLAGNTIYF. The CDR3 bases that were read are TGTGCCAGCACCCTGACACTGGCTGGAAACACC.

Turning to this clone: The read halts 3 residues ahead of the CDR3 end, with the missing end drawn from the germline J gene. The chain has TRBV6-2 or TRBV6-3 and TRBJ1-2, with TRBD1 as a possible D gene (6 bases). This CDR3 spans 12 amino acids. Trimming took 8 bases from V and 2 from J, leaving 9 bases between them. The germline V gene encodes CDR1 MNHEY and CDR2 SVGEGT. The sequenced part of the CDR3 DNA is TGTGCCAGCTCTGGACAGAACTATGGC. Protein: CASSGQNYG. The full CDR3 sequence reads CASSGQNYGYTF.

A word on this clone: Sequencing ends 3 residues short of the CDR3 end; the germline J gene provides the rest. The V gene is TRBV13, the J gene TRBJ2-4; a weak D match, TRBD2 (6 bases). The V end was cut by 2 bases, the J end by 5 bases, with 16 bases between. Germline V CDR1 and CDR2: PRHDT, FYEKMQ (reference sequence). The CDR3 runs to 16 residues. CDR3 in amino acids: CASSLRAGRFQNIQYF. The CDR3 bases that were read are TGTGCCAGCAGCTTAAGGGCAGGGAGGTTCCAAAACATT.

This clone came up a few times. With the read ending 3 residues before the CDR3 end, the germline J gene is used to fill in that end. The chain has TRBV6-2 or TRBV6-3 and TRBJ1-5; weak D call: TRBD1 (6 bases). V lost 6 bases and J lost 8, with 20 bases in between. CDR1 and CDR2 from the germline V gene are MNHEY and SVGEGT. This CDR3 spans 15 amino acids. The CDR3 DNA, read in part, is TGTGCCAGCAGCTTACTAACCAGCCAGGGGAAGCCC. Its translation: CASSLLTSQGKP. The full CDR3 reads CASSLLTSQGKPQHF.

Of note for this clone: The missing CDR3 end, 3 residues past where the read stops, is filled in from the germline J gene. This chain connects TRBV7-9 to TRBJ1-2; D is uncertain. Germline lookup yields CDR1 SEHNR and CDR2 FQNEAQ (reference sequence). This CDR3 has 12 residues. Trimming removed 3 bases at V and 4 bases at J, with 6 bases between. The CDR3 loop reads CASSLDFYGYTF. The sequenced part of the CDR3 DNA is TGTGCCAGCAGCTTGGACTTCTATGGC.

Remarks on this clone: The missing CDR3 end, 3 residues past where the read stops, is filled in from the germline J gene. J is TRBJ2-3 and V is TRBV7-6; 14 bases are shared with TRBD2. Germline V gives CDR1 SGHVS, CDR2 FNYEAQ. The CDR3 is made up of 16 amino acids. V lost 5 bases to trimming and J lost 6 bases; unmatched junction nucleotides: 7. This CDR3 is CASSRLAGGQEDTQYF. Partial CDR3 DNA: TGTGCCAGCAGCAGACTAGCGGGGGGGCAGGAGGATACG.

Turning to this clone: The sequence runs out 3 residues before the end of the CDR3; the remainder is reconstructed from the germline J gene. This chain links TRBV20-1 with TRBJ1-5; 7 bases match TRBD1. The CDR3 sequence is 14 residues long. V lost 5 bases and J lost 0; bases outside the gene matches: 4. Germline V gene data show CDR1 as DFQATT and CDR2 as SNEGSKA (reference sequence). Partial CDR3 DNA: TGCAGTGCTGGCTCAGGGGGTAGCAATCAGCCC. Translation: CSAGSGGSNQP. The entire CDR3 sequence reads CSAGSGGSNQPQHF.

Ten or more counts support this clone. The CDR3 end is not reached by the read, which stops 3 residues before it; the germline J gene fills it in. The chain joins TRBV7-3 to TRBJ2-5, with a tentative D call TRBD2 (5 bases). The ends were cut back, 5 bases at V and 7 bases at J, with 14 bases in the middle. The CDR3 has 13 amino acids. Per germline, CDR1 SGHTA and CDR2 FQGTGA. This CDR3 reads CASSVTDWGTQYF. The sequenced part of the CDR3 DNA is TGTGCCAGCAGCGTGACGGACTGGGGGACC.